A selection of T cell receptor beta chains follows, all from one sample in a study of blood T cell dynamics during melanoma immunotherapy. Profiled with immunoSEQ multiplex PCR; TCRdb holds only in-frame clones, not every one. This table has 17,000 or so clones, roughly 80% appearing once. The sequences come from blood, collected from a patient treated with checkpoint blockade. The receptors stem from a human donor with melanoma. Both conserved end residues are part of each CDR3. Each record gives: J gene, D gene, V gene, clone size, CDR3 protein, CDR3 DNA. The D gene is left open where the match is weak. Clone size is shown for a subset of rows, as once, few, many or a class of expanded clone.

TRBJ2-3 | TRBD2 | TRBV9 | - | CASSVAPLGGSTDTQYF | TGTGCCAGCAGCGTAGCCCCATTAGGCGGGAGTACAGATACGCAGTATTTT
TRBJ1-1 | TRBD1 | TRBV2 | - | CASRPGTGITEAFF | TGTGCCAGCAGACCCGGGACAGGGATTACTGAAGCTTTCTTT
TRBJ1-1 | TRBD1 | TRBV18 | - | CASSQGANTEAFF | TGTGCCAGCTCACAGGGGGCGAACACTGAAGCTTTCTTT
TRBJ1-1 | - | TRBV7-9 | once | CASQGGARPEAFF | TGTGCCAGCCAAGGGGGGGCGCGACCTGAAGCTTTCTTT
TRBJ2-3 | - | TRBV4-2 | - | CASSQDGGGDTQYF | TGTGCCAGCAGCCAAGATGGGGGTGGTGATACGCAGTATTTT
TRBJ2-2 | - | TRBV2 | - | CASSVGGRGWANTGELFF | TGTGCCAGCAGTGTAGGAGGCAGGGGATGGGCGAACACCGGGGAGCTGTTTTTT
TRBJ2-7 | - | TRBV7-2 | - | CASSLVSSYEQYF | TGTGCCAGCAGCTTAGTATCCTCCTACGAGCAGTACTTC
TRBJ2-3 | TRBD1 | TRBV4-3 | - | CASSQARDSTQYF | TGCGCCAGCAGCCAAGCCCGGGACAGTACGCAGTATTTT
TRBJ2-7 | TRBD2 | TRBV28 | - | CASKFTEREFPQYF | TGTGCCAGCAAGTTTACGGAGCGGGAGTTTCCGCAGTACTTC
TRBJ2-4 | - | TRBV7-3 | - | CASSTRVPQDRDIQYF | TGTGCCAGCAGCACCCGGGTGCCACAGGACCGAGACATTCAGTACTTC
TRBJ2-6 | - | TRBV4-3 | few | CASSPGTDALRANVLTF | TGCGCCAGCAGCCCTGGGACGGACGCTCTGAGGGCCAACGTCCTGACTTTC
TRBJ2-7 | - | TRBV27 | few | CASSRAGWEQYF | TGTGCCAGCAGCCGGGCAGGGTGGGAGCAGTACTTC
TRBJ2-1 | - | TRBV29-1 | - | CSVRGLSYNEQFF | TGCAGCGTTCGCGGGCTCTCCTACAATGAGCAGTTCTTC
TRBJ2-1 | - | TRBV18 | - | CASSHRDSYNEQFF | TGTGCCAGCTCACATCGGGACTCCTACAATGAGCAGTTCTTC
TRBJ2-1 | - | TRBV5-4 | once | CASSFTSLTYNEQFF | TGTGCCAGCAGCTTTACTAGCCTCACCTACAATGAGCAGTTCTTC
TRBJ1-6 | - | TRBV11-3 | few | CASSFSENSPLHF | TGTGCCAGCAGCTTTTCGGAGAATTCACCCCTCCACTTT
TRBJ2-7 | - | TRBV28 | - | CASSSRASISYEQYF | TGTGCCAGCAGTTCCAGGGCCTCAATCTCCTACGAGCAGTACTTC
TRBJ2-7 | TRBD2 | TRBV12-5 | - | CASGFGLAGGLTYEQYF | TGTGCTAGTGGTTTTGGACTAGCGGGAGGCCTAACCTACGAGCAGTACTTC
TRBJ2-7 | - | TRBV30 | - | CAWSVSEVGQYF | TGTGCCTGGAGTGTATCGGAGGTAGGGCAGTACTTC
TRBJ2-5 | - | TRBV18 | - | CASSPQPGFRETQYF | TGTGCCAGCTCACCACAACCGGGGTTCCGAGAGACCCAGTACTTC
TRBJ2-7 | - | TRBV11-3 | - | CASSRRYEQYF | TGTGCCAGCAGCCGTCGGTACGAGCAGTACTTC
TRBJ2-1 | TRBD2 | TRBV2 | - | CASSLLAGEINEQFF | TGTGCCAGCAGTCTGCTAGCGGGAGAGATTAATGAGCAGTTCTTC
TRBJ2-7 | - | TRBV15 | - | CATSLGSSVGQYF | TGTGCCACCAGCTTAGGGTCATCGGTAGGGCAGTACTTC
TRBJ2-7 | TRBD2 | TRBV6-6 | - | CASRVIAGWGEQYF | TGTGCCAGCAGGGTGATAGCGGGATGGGGCGAGCAGTACTTC
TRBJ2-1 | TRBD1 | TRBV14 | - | CASSLWTGGRNEQFF | TGTGCCAGCAGCCTTTGGACAGGGGGGAGGAATGAGCAGTTCTTC
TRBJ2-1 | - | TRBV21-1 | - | CASSTYRDRGLEFF | TGTGCCAGCAGCACCTACCGGGACAGGGGCCTAGAGTTCTTC
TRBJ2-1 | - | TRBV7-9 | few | CASSLGREQFF | TGTGCCAGCAGCTTAGGTCGGGAGCAGTTCTTC
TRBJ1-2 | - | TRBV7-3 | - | CASSRGSSYGYTF | TGTGCCAGCAGCCGCGGGTCGAGCTATGGCTACACCTTC
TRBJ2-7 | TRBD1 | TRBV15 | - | CATSREQGAAYEQYF | TGTGCCACCAGCAGAGAGCAGGGGGCGGCCTACGAGCAGTACTTC
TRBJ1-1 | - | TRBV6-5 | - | CASNLGGITNTEAFF | TGTGCCAGCAACCTTGGGGGTATTACGAACACTGAAGCTTTCTTT
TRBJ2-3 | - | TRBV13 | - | CASSLDRSTDTQYF | TGTGCCAGCAGCTTAGATCGGAGCACAGATACGCAGTATTTT
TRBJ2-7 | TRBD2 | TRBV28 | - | CASEREIGYEQYF | TGTGCCAGCGAGCGGGAGATCGGGTACGAGCAGTACTTC
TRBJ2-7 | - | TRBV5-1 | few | CASSLNQGHEQYF | TGCGCCAGCAGCTTGAATCAGGGCCACGAGCAGTACTTC
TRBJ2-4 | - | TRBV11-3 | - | CASSSKLDQGTVPKNIQYF | TGTGCCAGCAGCTCCAAACTAGATCAGGGAACGGTACCCAAAAACATTCAGTACTTC